One TCR beta chain is described in this entry. Its antigen is undetermined. The CDR3 extends over 12 amino acids. From germline, CDR1 is DFQATT and CDR2 SNEGSKA (reference sequence). V gave up 7 bases and J gave up 4 bases; unmatched junction bases: 4. The data originate from a study of CD8 T cells in ankylosing spondylitis. Quantitative 5'-RACE was performed with molecular barcodes, and it yielded the TCR beta libraries. TCRdb itself ran the 5' RACE reads through MiXCR, one entry per CDR3 protein. The repertoire includes about 220,000 distinct CDR3 sequences, about 7% of them detected once, and around 14% sits in the top ten. Notes on the study in general: A TCR beta motif made of several highly homologous variants seemed typical of ankylosing spondylitis blood.

The sample comprised blood, either unsorted or a sorted T cell fraction (not recorded which). J is TRBJ2-7 and V is TRBV20-1; 10 bases are a match to TRBD1. The clonotype originates from a male donor with ankylosing spondylitis. The CDR3 DNA sequence: TGCAGTGGTGGACAGGGGGGATACGAGCAGTACTTC. Translating it yields CSGGQGGYEQYF.